Listed here is a single TCR beta chain. This record belongs to a study of lymphopenia after photon versus proton radiotherapy. Only in-frame clones appear in the TCRdb table, and some are missing; sequencing was by immunoSEQ multiplex PCR. The repertoire consists of tens of thousands of clones, with 65% to 85% occurring once and the leading ten covering around 1.5%. This CDR3 region has 15 residues. Germline V gives CDR1 SGHTA, CDR2 FQGTGA. V lost 6 bases to trimming and J lost 0 bases, with 11 bases between them. The clonotype comes from a man in his sixties with pancreatic cancer. The J gene is TRBJ2-2, the V gene TRBV7-3, with a tentative D call TRBD2 (6 bases). Sequences were derived from peripheral blood, sampled from a patient treated with proton-based radiotherapy. CDR3 sequence (DNA): TGTGCCAGCAGGCCGGGACTGTCGAACACCGGGGAGCTGTTTTTT. This codes for CASRPGLSNTGELFF.